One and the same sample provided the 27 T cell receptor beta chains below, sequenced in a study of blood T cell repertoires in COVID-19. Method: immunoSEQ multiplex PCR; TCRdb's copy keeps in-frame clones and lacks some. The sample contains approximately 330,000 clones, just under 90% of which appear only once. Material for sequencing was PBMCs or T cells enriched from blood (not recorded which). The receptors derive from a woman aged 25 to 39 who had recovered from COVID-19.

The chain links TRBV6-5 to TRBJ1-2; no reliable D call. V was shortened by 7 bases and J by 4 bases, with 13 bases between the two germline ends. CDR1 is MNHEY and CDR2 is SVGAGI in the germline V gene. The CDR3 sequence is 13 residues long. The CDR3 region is CASTGIDGYGYTF. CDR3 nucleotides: TGTGCCAGCACCGGTATCGATGGCTATGGCTACACCTTC.

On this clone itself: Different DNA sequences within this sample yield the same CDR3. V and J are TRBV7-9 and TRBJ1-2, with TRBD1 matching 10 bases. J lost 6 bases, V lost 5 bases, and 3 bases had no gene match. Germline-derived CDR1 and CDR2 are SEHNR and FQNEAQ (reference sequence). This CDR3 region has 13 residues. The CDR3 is CASSPTGGDGYTF. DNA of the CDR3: TGTGCCAGCAGCCCGACAGGGGGCGATGGCTACACCTTC.

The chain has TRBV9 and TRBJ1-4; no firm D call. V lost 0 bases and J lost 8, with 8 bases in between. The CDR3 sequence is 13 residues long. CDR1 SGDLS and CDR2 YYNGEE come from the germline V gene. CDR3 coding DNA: TGTGCCAGCAGCGTAGTTCCCGAGGAAAAACTGTTTTTT. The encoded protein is CASSVVPEEKLFF.

The CDR3 DNA follows: TGCGCCAGCCGAAACAGCGGGACCTACGAGCAGTACTTC. Translation: CASRNSGTYEQYF. This chain uses TRBV5-1 with TRBJ2-7, with TRBD2 identical over 7 bases. Germline CDR1 SGHRS, CDR2 YFSETQ. The J segment lost 2 bases and the V segment lost 7 bases, leaving 6 bases of the junction unmatched. CDR3 length: 13 amino acids.

CDR3 DNA: TGCAGTGCCAGTGGCGCCACCACCGGGACAGGGGACTCCTACGAGCAGTACTTC. It is translated as CSASGATTGTGDSYEQYF. This rearrangement joins TRBV20-1 to TRBJ2-7, with 10 bases that match TRBD1. CDR1 DFQATT and CDR2 SNEGSKA come from the germline V gene (reference sequence). The CDR3 runs to 18 residues. The ends lost 6 bases at V and 0 bases at J; junction bases unmatched: 17.

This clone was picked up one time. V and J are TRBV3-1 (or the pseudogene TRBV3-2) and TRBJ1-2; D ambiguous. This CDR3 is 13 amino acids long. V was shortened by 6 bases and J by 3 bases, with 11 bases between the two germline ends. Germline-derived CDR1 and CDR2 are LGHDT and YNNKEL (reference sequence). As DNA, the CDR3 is TGTGCCAGCAGACGCCGGGAAGACTATGGCTACACCTTC. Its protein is CASRRREDYGYTF.

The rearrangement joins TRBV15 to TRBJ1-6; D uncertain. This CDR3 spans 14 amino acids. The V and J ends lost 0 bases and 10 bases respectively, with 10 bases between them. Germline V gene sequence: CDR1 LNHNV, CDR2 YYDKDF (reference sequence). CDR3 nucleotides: TGTGCCACCAGCAGAGAGACTTTTAGATCACCCCTCCACTTT. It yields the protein CATSRETFRSPLHF. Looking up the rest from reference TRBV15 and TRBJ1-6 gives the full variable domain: DAMVIQNPRYQVTQFGKPVTLSCSQTLNHNVMYWYQQKSSQAPKLLFHYYDKDFNNEADTPDNFQSRRPNTSFCFLDIRSPGLGDTAMYLCATSRETFRSPLHFGNGTRLTVT.

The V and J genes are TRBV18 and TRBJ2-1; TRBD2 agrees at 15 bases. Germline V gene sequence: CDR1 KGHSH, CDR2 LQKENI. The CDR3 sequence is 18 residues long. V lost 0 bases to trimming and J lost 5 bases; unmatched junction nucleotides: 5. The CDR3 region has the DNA TGTGCCAGCTCACCACCGGGACTAGCGGGAGGAGTGGACAATGAGCAGTTCTTC. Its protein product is CASSPPGLAGGVDNEQFF.

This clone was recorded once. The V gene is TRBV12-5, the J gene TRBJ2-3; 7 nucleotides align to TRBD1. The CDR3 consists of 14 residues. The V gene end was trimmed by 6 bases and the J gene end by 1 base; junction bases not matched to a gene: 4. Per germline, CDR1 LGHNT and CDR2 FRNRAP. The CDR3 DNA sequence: TGTGCTAGTGGCCGAGGACAGGGCACAGATACGCAGTATTTT. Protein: CASGRGQGTDTQYF. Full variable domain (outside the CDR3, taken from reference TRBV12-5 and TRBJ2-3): DARVTQTPRHKVTEMGQEVTMRCQPILGHNTVFWYRQTMMQGLELLAYFRNRAPLDDSGMPKDRFSAEMPDATLATLKIQPSEPRDSAVYFCASGRGQGTDTQYFGPGTRLTVL.

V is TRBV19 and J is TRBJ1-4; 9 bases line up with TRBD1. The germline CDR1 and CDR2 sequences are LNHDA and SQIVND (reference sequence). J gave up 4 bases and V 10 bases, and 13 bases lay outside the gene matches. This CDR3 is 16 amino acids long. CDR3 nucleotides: TGTGCCACCGCCGGGACAGGGAGGCTTAATAATGAAAAACTGTTTTTT. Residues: CATAGTGRLNNEKLFF.

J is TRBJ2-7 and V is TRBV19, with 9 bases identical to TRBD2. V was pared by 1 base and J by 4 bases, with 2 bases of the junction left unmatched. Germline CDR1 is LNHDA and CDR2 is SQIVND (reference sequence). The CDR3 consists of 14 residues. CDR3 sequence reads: CASSIVAGVYEQYF. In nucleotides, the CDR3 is TGTGCCAGTAGTATAGTAGCGGGAGTATACGAGCAGTACTTC.

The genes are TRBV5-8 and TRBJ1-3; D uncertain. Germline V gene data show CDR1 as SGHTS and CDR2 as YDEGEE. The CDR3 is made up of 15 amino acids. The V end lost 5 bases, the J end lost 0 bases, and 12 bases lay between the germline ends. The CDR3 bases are TGTGCCAGCAGTTTGCTCCTTATCTCTGGAAACACCATATATTTT. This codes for CASSLLLISGNTIYF.

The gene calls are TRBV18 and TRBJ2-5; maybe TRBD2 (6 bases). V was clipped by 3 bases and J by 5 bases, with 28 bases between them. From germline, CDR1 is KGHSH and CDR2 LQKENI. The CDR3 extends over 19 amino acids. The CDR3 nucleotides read TGTGCCAGCTCACCGCTTACCCTCACCTTGGGAACCGCGGGGGAGACCCAGTACTTC. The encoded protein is CASSPLTLTLGTAGETQYF.

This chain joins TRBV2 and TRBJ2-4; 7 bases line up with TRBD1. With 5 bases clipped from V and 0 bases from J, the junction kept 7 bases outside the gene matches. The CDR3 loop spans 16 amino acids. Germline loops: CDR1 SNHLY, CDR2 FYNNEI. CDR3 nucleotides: TGTGCCAGCAGTATCTACAGGGGTCTAGCCAAAAACATTCAGTACTTC. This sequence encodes CASSIYRGLAKNIQYF.

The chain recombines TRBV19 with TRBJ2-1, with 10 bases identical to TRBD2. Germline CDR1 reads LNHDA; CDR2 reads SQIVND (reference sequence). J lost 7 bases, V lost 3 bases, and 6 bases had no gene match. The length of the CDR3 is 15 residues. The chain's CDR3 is CASSILAGVKNEQFF. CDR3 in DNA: TGTGCCAGTAGTATCCTAGCGGGAGTAAAGAATGAGCAGTTCTTC. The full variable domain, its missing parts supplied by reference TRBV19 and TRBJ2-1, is DGGITQSPKYLFRKEGQNVTLSCEQNLNHDAMYWYRQDPGQGLRLIYYSQIVNDFQKGDIAEGYSVSREKKESFPLTVTSAQKNPTAFYLCASSILAGVKNEQFFGPGTRLTVL.

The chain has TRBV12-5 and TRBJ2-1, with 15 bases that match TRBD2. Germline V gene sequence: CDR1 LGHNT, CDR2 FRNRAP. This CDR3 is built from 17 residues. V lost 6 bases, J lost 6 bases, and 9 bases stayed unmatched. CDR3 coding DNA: TGTGCTAGTGGGGACGGGACTAGCGGGAGGCTCACCAATGAGCAGTTCTTC. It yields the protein CASGDGTSGRLTNEQFF.

The CDR3, as DNA: TGTGCCAGCAGCCAAGAGGGAAGGAGGCTAGCGGGGGGGAGGGAGCAGTACTTC. This encodes CASSQEGRRLAGGREQYF. The genes are TRBV3-1 (or the pseudogene TRBV3-2) and TRBJ2-7; TRBD2 agrees at 12 bases. V shed 0 bases and J 7 bases; nucleotides not matched to a gene: 13. The CDR3 consists of 18 residues. Per germline, CDR1 LGHDT and CDR2 YNNKEL (reference sequence).

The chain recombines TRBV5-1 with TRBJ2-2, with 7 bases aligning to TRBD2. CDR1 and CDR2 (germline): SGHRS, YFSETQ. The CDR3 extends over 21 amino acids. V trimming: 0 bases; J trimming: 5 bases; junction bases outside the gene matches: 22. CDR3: CASSLDLILAGAAVLTGELFF. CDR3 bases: TGCGCCAGCAGCTTGGACCTAATACTGGCGGGAGCCGCGGTCTTGACCGGGGAGCTGTTTTTT. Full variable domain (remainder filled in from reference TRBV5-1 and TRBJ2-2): KAGVTQTPRYLIKTRGQQVTLSCSPISGHRSVSWYQQTPGQGLQFLFEYFSETQRNKGNFPGRFSGRQFSNSRSEMNVSTLELGDSALYLCASSLDLILAGAAVLTGELFFGEGSRLTVL.

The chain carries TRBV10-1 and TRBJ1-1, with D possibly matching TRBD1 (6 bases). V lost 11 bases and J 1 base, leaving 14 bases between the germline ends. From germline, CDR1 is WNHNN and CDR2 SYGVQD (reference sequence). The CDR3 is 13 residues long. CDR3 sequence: CAERLTGNTEAFF. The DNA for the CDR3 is TGCGCCGAACGACTGACAGGGAACACTGAAGCTTTCTTT.

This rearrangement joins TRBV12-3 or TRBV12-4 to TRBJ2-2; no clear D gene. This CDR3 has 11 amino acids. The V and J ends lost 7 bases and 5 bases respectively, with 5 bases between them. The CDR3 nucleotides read TGTGCCAGCACCTTAACCGGGGAGCTGTTTTTT. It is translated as CASTLTGELFF.

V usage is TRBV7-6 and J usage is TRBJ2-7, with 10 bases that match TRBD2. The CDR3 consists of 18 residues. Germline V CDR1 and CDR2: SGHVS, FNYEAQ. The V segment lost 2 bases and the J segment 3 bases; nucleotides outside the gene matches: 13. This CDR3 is CASSLRTSGTSSVYEQYF. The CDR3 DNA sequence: TGTGCCAGCAGCTTACGGACTAGCGGTACCTCTTCCGTCTACGAGCAGTACTTC.

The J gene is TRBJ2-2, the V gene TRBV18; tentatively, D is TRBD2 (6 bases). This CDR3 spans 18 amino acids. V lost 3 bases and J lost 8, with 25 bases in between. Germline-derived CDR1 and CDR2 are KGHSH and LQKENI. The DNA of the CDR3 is TGTGCCAGCTCACCCCCGGGGAGGACCCCGAGAGGAGCGGGGGAGCTGTTTTTT. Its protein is CASSPPGRTPRGAGELFF.

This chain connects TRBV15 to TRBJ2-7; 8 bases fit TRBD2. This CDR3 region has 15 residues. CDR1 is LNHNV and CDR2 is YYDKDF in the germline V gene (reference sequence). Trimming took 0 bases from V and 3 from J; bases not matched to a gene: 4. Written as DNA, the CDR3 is TGTGCCACCAGCAGAGATCTGAGCGGGGGCTACGAGCAGTACTTC. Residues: CATSRDLSGGYEQYF.

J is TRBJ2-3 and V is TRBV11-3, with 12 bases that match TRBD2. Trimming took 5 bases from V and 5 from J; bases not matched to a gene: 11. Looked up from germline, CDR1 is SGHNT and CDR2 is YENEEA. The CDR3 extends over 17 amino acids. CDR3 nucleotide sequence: TGTGCCAGCAGCCCACGTAGACTAGCGGGGGCGAGAGATACGCAGTATTTT. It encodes CASSPRRLAGARDTQYF. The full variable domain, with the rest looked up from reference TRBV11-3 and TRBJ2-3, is EAGVVQSPRYKIIEKKQPVAFWCNPISGHNTLYWYLQNLGQGPELLIRYENEEAVDDSQLPKDRFSAERLKGVDSTLKIQPAELGDSAVYLCASSPRRLAGARDTQYFGPGTRLTVL.

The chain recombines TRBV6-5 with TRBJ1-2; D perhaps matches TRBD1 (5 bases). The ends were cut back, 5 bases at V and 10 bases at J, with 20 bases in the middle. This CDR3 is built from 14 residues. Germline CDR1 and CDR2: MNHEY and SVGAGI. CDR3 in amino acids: CASSTSGALNVYTF. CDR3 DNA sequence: TGTGCCAGCAGTACGAGTGGGGCCCTTAATGTCTACACCTTC.

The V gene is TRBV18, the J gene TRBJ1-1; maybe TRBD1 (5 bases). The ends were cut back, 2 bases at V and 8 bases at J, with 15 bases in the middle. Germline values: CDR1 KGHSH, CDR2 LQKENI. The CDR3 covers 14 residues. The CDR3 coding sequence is TGTGCCAGCTCACCAACGACAGATGGTATCGAAGCTTTCTTT. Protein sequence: CASSPTTDGIEAFF. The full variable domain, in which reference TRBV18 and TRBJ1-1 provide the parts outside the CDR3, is NAGVMQNPRHLVRRRGQEARLRCSPMKGHSHVYWYRQLPEEGLKFMVYLQKENIIDESGMPKERFSAEFPKEGPSILRIQQVVRGDSAAYFCASSPTTDGIEAFFGQGTRLTVV.

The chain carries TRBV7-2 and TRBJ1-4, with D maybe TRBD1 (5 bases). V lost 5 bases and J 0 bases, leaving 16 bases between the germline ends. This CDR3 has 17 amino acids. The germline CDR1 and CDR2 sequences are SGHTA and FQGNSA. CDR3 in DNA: TGTGCCAGCAGCCGGGATTGGGGGGGAACAACTAATGAAAAACTGTTTTTT. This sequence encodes CASSRDWGGTTNEKLFF.